This passage covers 30 T cell receptor beta chains from one sample sequenced in a study of shared clonotypes between healthy human individuals. Sequenced by immunoSEQ multiplex PCR; TCRdb stores in-frame clones only, minus some. Here the sample spans roughly 2.5 million clones, 90% to 95% being singletons. The sequenced sample consisted of naive CD4+ T cells sorted from blood. Noted subset: CD45RA+ positively selected. These receptors were obtained from a man younger than 35 in good health.

The V and J genes are TRBV18 and TRBJ1-1; the D is unclear. Germline V gene lookup returns CDR1 KGHSH and CDR2 LQKENI. V was clipped by 4 bases and J by 2 bases, with 11 bases between them. CDR3 length: 14 residues. In DNA form, the CDR3 reads TGTGCCAGCTCACTCTCTGACGGCAACACTGAAGCTTTCTTT. Translated: CASSLSDGNTEAFF. Based on the CDR3 plus reference TRBV18 and TRBJ1-1, the full variable domain is NAGVMQNPRHLVRRRGQEARLRCSPMKGHSHVYWYRQLPEEGLKFMVYLQKENIIDESGMPKERFSAEFPKEGPSILRIQQVVRGDSAAYFCASSLSDGNTEAFFGQGTRLTVV.

This clone has just one count. The chain links TRBV10-3 to TRBJ2-7, with D possibly TRBD1 on 6 matching bases. The V end lost 0 bases, the J end lost 5 bases, and 11 bases lay between the germline ends. The CDR3 covers 14 residues. The germline V gene encodes CDR1 ENHRY and CDR2 SYGVKD. Written as DNA, the CDR3 is TGTGCCATCAGTGAGTCCCGGACAGTCAACGAGCAGTACTTC. Its protein product is CAISESRTVNEQYF.

The V gene is TRBV5-8, the J gene TRBJ1-3; D remains unclear. Germline V lookup: CDR1 SGHTS, CDR2 YDEGEE. The CDR3 contains 14 residues. Deletions cut 0 bases from V and 14 bases from J, with 18 bases between. The CDR3 sequence: CASSLAPPPGIVYF. As DNA, the CDR3 is TGTGCCAGCAGCTTGGCTCCCCCGCCAGGAATCGTATATTTT.

This chain uses TRBV11-2 with TRBJ1-1, with no clear D. The CDR3 is made up of 14 amino acids. Trimming took off 3 bases at V and 1 base at J, with 9 bases between the two ends. Germline CDR1 SGHAT, CDR2 FQNNGV. CDR3 DNA: TGTGCCAGCAGCTTCTTAGCCGGGAACACTGAAGCTTTCTTT. It codes for CASSFLAGNTEAFF.

A single count supports this clone. This chain joins TRBV11-1 and TRBJ1-6, with D possibly matching TRBD1 (6 bases). Trimming took off 4 bases at V and 0 bases at J, with 7 bases between the two ends. CDR1 and CDR2 (germline): SGHAT, FQDESV (reference sequence). The CDR3 runs to 15 residues. This chain's CDR3 is CASSSDSSYNSPLHF. CDR3 DNA sequence: TGTGCCAGCAGCTCGGACAGCTCCTATAATTCACCCCTCCACTTT.

The CDR3 protein is CASSSLRVAGSQETQYF. The DNA of the CDR3 is TGTGCCAGCAGCTCTCTACGGGTAGCGGGAAGTCAAGAGACCCAGTACTTC. The chain has TRBV5-5 and TRBJ2-5, with 8 bases that match TRBD2. Germline lookup yields CDR1 SGHKS and CDR2 YYEKEE (reference sequence). CDR3 length: 17 amino acids. J gave up 2 bases and V 3 bases, and 12 bases lay outside the gene matches.

With regard to this clone: Other DNA sequences in this specimen translate into the identical CDR3. The chain links TRBV5-6 to TRBJ1-6, with 9 bases matching TRBD1. The CDR3 sequence is 16 residues long. J lost 7 bases, V lost 0 bases, and 5 bases had no gene match. Germline V CDR1 and CDR2: SGHDT, YYEEEE. The CDR3 nucleotides are TGTGCCAGCAGCTTGGACAGGGGGCTGGGGAATTCACCCCTCCACTTT. Translating it yields CASSLDRGLGNSPLHF.

The genes are TRBV7-2 and TRBJ1-2, with D unresolved. Trimming cost V 1 base and J 1 base, with 10 bases left between them. Germline-derived CDR1 and CDR2 are SGHTA and FQGNSA. There are 15 residues in the CDR3. In nucleotides, the CDR3 is TGTGCCAGCAGCTTAGGCCAGCTTAATAACTATGGCTACACCTTC. Translated: CASSLGQLNNYGYTF.

This chain's CDR3 is CAISELGIQETQYF. CDR3 DNA: TGTGCCATCAGTGAGTTAGGGATCCAAGAGACCCAGTACTTC. The rearrangement links TRBV10-3 to TRBJ2-5; D is uncertain. This CDR3 has 14 residues. The V end was cut by 1 base, the J end by 1 base, with 7 bases between. Germline V gives CDR1 ENHRY, CDR2 SYGVKD.

This chain connects TRBV6-5 to TRBJ1-5; 10 positions agree with TRBD1. Germline CDR1 reads MNHEY; CDR2 reads SVGAGI. V lost 5 bases to trimming and J lost 3 bases; unmatched junction nucleotides: 4. The CDR3 consists of 15 residues. The CDR3 region is CASSPGTGDNQPQHF. The DNA for the CDR3 is TGTGCCAGCAGTCCCGGGACAGGGGACAATCAGCCCCAGCATTTT.

The CDR3 here is CATSTGGGGDEKLFF. For the CDR3, the DNA is TGTGCCACCAGCACTGGGGGAGGGGGGGATGAAAAACTGTTTTTT. The chain carries TRBV15 and TRBJ1-4; weak D call: TRBD1 (6 bases). V lost 4 bases and J 6 bases, leaving 15 bases between the germline ends. This CDR3 region has 15 residues. Looked up from germline, CDR1 is LNHNV and CDR2 is YYDKDF (reference sequence).

V is TRBV9 and J is TRBJ2-3; the D gene could be TRBD1 or TRBD2 (5 bases each). The CDR3 extends over 16 amino acids. V was clipped by 2 bases and J by 2 bases, with 15 bases between them. Germline lookup yields CDR1 SGDLS and CDR2 YYNGEE. The CDR3 sequence is CASSVTRVGVTDTQYF. The CDR3 DNA sequence: TGTGCCAGCAGCGTTACGAGGGTAGGGGTCACAGATACGCAGTATTTT.

This chain links TRBV9 with TRBJ1-6; D possibly corresponds to TRBD1 (6 bases). Deletions cut 3 bases from V and 7 bases from J, with 11 bases between. The CDR3 is made up of 14 amino acids. Germline loops: CDR1 SGDLS, CDR2 YYNGEE. CDR3 amino acids: CASSAQGLNSPLHF. The CDR3 bases are TGTGCCAGCAGCGCACAGGGATTGAATTCACCCCTCCACTTT.

The chain uses TRBV5-4 and TRBJ2-5; tentatively, D is TRBD2 (5 bases). V was pared by 0 bases and J by 5 bases, with 14 bases between. Looked up from germline, CDR1 is SGHNT and CDR2 is YYREEE (reference sequence). CDR3 length equals 15 residues. DNA for the CDR3: TGTGCCAGCAGCTTGGCCTTCGGGGTTGCCGAGACCCAGTACTTC. This encodes CASSLAFGVAETQYF.

The chain links TRBV5-1 to TRBJ1-2; D is uncertain. V gave up 4 bases and J gave up 10 bases, with 23 bases separating them. Germline V gene data show CDR1 as SGHRS and CDR2 as YFSETQ. The CDR3 is made up of 15 amino acids. The chain's CDR3 is CASSPPDGTSASYTF. The CDR3 nucleotides are TGCGCCAGCAGCCCTCCTGACGGCACGTCGGCGTCCTACACCTTC.

The chain couples TRBV5-6 to TRBJ2-2, with 10 bases identical to TRBD2. Germline V gene lookup returns CDR1 SGHDT and CDR2 YYEEEE. V lost 3 bases to trimming and J lost 4 bases; unmatched junction nucleotides: 9. This CDR3 spans 17 amino acids. The CDR3 nucleotides read TGTGCCAGCAGCTCTCCCGGGACTAGCGATTTCACCGGGGAGCTGTTTTTT. Translated, it gives CASSSPGTSDFTGELFF.

V gene TRBV6-5 combines with J gene TRBJ1-2; D is unclear. The V gene's germline CDR1 is MNHEY and CDR2 SVGAGI. The CDR3 consists of 16 residues. Between the trimmed V and J ends, which lost 0 bases and 1 base, there was a span of 12 bases. CDR3 loop: CASSYSRPAGNYGYTF. Here the CDR3 DNA reads TGTGCCAGCAGTTACTCCCGCCCGGCGGGTAACTATGGCTACACCTTC.

The chain combines TRBV25-1 with TRBJ1-1, with 9 bases that match TRBD1. V was clipped by 4 bases and J by 2 bases; unmatched bases: 5. The germline V gene has CDR1 MGHDK and CDR2 SYGVNS. This CDR3 region has 15 residues. The CDR3, as DNA: TGTGCCAGCAGTGGAAAGACAGGGGGAAACACTGAAGCTTTCTTT. Its protein is CASSGKTGGNTEAFF.

In regard to this clone: Different DNA sequences within this sample yield the same CDR3. The chain employs TRBV5-8 and TRBJ1-1; D unresolved. V was trimmed by 1 base and J by 1 base, leaving 5 bases between them. The CDR3 totals 13 residues. Germline V gene data show CDR1 as SGHTS and CDR2 as YDEGEE. The chain's CDR3 is CASSLTRNTEAFF. CDR3 sequence (DNA): TGTGCCAGCAGCTTGACGAGGAACACTGAAGCTTTCTTT.

The V and J genes are TRBV10-3 and TRBJ2-3; D might be TRBD2 (6 bases). V was shortened by 4 bases and J by 2 bases, with 16 bases between the two germline ends. The CDR3 runs 16 residues. Germline CDR1 reads ENHRY; CDR2 reads SYGVKD. CDR3 protein: CAISAIPGLTTDTQYF. CDR3 in DNA: TGTGCCATCAGTGCGATACCGGGACTTACCACAGATACGCAGTATTTT.

This chain connects TRBV28 to TRBJ2-3; no definite D call. V gave up 3 bases and J gave up 6 bases, with 13 bases separating them. The germline V gene has CDR1 MDHEN and CDR2 SYDVKM. The CDR3 is made up of 14 amino acids. CDR3 DNA: TGTGCCAGCAGTTTGTTTGGGGTCGTGGATACGCAGTATTTT. It encodes CASSLFGVVDTQYF. The full variable domain, its missing parts supplied by reference TRBV28 and TRBJ2-3, is DVKVTQSSRYLVKRTGEKVFLECVQDMDHENMFWYRQDPGLGLRLIYFSYDVKMKEKGDIPEGYSVSREKKERFSLILESASTNQTSMYLCASSLFGVVDTQYFGPGTRLTVL.

The DNA for the CDR3 is TGCGCCAGCAGCTTGGCCTCTAGGGGCCAGAGCTCCTACGAGCAGTACTTC. Its translation is CASSLASRGQSSYEQYF. The chain is built from TRBV5-1 and TRBJ2-7; D is perhaps TRBD1 (5 bases). Germline CDR1 and CDR2: SGHRS and YFSETQ. V was clipped by 0 bases and J by 0 bases, with 16 bases between them. The length of the CDR3 is 17 residues.

This chain links TRBV2 with TRBJ2-5; D is perhaps TRBD2 (7 bases). The V gene lost 4 bases and the J gene lost 5 bases, with 17 bases spanning the gap. Germline loops: CDR1 SNHLY, CDR2 FYNNEI. This CDR3 contains 15 residues. As DNA, the CDR3 is TGTGCCAGCAGTGTGAGTTTCGGGGGGCTGGAGACCCAGTACTTC. It codes for CASSVSFGGLETQYF. Together with reference TRBV2 and TRBJ2-5, the CDR3 gives the full variable domain: EPEVTQTPSHQVTQMGQEVILRCVPISNHLYFYWYRQILGQKVEFLVSFYNNEISEKSEIFDDQFSVERPDGSNFTLKIRSTKLEDSAMYFCASSVSFGGLETQYFGPGTRLLVL.

The rearrangement uses TRBV19 and TRBJ2-1, with D hard to call. CDR3 length equals 15 residues. Germline V lookup: CDR1 LNHDA, CDR2 SQIVND (reference sequence). V lost 1 base and J 0 bases, leaving 7 bases between the germline ends. The CDR3 here is CASSIGHISYNEQFF. The CDR3, as DNA: TGTGCCAGTAGTATAGGCCATATCTCCTACAATGAGCAGTTCTTC.

This rearrangement joins TRBV27 to TRBJ1-5, with a weak D call TRBD1 (5 bases). Germline V CDR1 and CDR2: MNHEY, SMNVEV (reference sequence). V was clipped by 0 bases and J by 4 bases, with 13 bases between them. The CDR3 length is 16 residues. In DNA, the CDR3 is TGTGCCAGCAGTTTATCTTCTAGCCGGGGGAATCAGCCCCAGCATTTT. Encoded protein: CASSLSSSRGNQPQHF.

This rearrangement joins TRBV7-3 to TRBJ2-1, with 7 bases identical to TRBD2. Germline loops: CDR1 SGHTA, CDR2 FQGTGA. This CDR3 contains 18 residues. With 4 bases clipped from V and 0 bases from J, the junction kept 12 bases outside the gene matches. In DNA, the CDR3 is TGTGCCAGCAGCTCAGTGGGAGGTGGGAGGGCCTCCTACAATGAGCAGTTCTTC. Protein sequence: CASSSVGGGRASYNEQFF.

This clone was detected once. The CDR3 region has the DNA TGTGCCATCAACCAGCTGAGCCAAGGCGAGCAGTTCTTC. Residues: CAINQLSQGEQFF. The V and J genes are TRBV10-3 and TRBJ2-1; D is unresolved. The CDR3 consists of 13 residues. Germline V CDR1 and CDR2: ENHRY, SYGVKD. V was pared by 7 bases and J by 10 bases, with 17 bases between.

This clone was seen only once. This sample also contains other DNA sequences that code for the same CDR3. This chain connects TRBV5-4 to TRBJ2-5; 14 nucleotides match TRBD2. After removal of 4 bases from V and 5 bases from J, the junction contained 7 bases not matched to a gene. Germline CDR1 and CDR2: SGHNT and YYREEE (reference sequence). The CDR3 runs to 16 residues. CDR3 nucleotides: TGTGCCAGCAGCCCGACTAGCGGGGGGGCAGGTGAGACCCAGTACTTC. Encoded protein: CASSPTSGGAGETQYF.

The chain joins TRBV30 to TRBJ1-4, with TRBD1 matching over 7 bases. Germline V gene data show CDR1 as GTSNPN and CDR2 as SVGIG (reference sequence). The ends lost 3 bases at V and 8 bases at J; junction bases unmatched: 12. CDR3 size: 15 residues. CDR3 sequence: CAWSHKTGTKEKLFF. The CDR3 nucleotides are TGTGCCTGGAGCCACAAGACAGGGACGAAGGAAAAACTGTTTTTT.

This clone was seen a single time. Other DNA sequences in this sample translate to the same CDR3. The gene calls are TRBV30 and TRBJ2-7, with D perhaps TRBD2 (5 bases). V was trimmed by 2 bases and J by 5 bases, leaving 7 bases between them. CDR3 size: 11 residues. CDR1 is GTSNPN and CDR2 is SVGIG in the germline V gene (reference sequence). CDR3 in amino acids: CAWSLGDEQYF. CDR3 DNA: TGTGCCTGGAGTCTCGGGGACGAGCAGTACTTC.